The 11 T cell receptor beta chains below come from one sample, sequenced in a study of memory CD4+ T cells and cytomegalovirus serostatus. TCRdb's copy holds only in-frame clones and misses some; the assay was immunoSEQ multiplex PCR. Here the sample spans some 60,000 clones, roughly 77% being singletons. Single viable CD3+CD4+CD8-CD45RO+ cells were sorted as the memory CD4+ T cells. Material: memory CD4+ T cells from blood. Receptors originate from an adult in good health and CMV-seropositive.

The CDR3 DNA follows: TGTGCCAGCAGCCCCAACCGCGGGTTCGATTCTGGAAACACCATATATTTT. Residues: CASSPNRGFDSGNTIYF. The chain uses TRBV7-8 and TRBJ1-3; D gene ambiguous. In germline, CDR1 is SGHVS, CDR2 FQNEAQ. This CDR3 has 17 residues. Trimming took off 5 bases at V and 1 base at J, with 18 bases between the two ends.

V is TRBV19 and J is TRBJ2-5, with TRBD2 identical over 12 bases. The CDR3 covers 16 residues. Germline V gene data show CDR1 as LNHDA and CDR2 as SQIVND (reference sequence). The J segment lost 3 bases and the V segment lost 5 bases, leaving 7 bases of the junction unmatched. CDR3 amino acids: CASSPLAGGPKETQYF. CDR3 bases: TGTGCCAGTAGTCCTCTAGCGGGAGGGCCAAAAGAGACCCAGTACTTC.

This chain uses TRBV7-2 with TRBJ1-4, with D possibly TRBD1 on 5 matching bases. Germline loops: CDR1 SGHTA, CDR2 FQGNSA. Trimming took off 4 bases at V and 0 bases at J, with 9 bases between the two ends. The CDR3 totals 15 residues. CDR3 region: CASSSSQATNEKLFF. The CDR3 DNA follows: TGTGCCAGCAGCTCTTCACAGGCAACTAATGAAAAACTGTTTTTT.

The genes are TRBV5-4 and TRBJ2-4; D may be TRBD2 (6 bases). The V and J ends lost 0 bases and 5 bases respectively, with 12 bases between them. The CDR3 runs to 15 residues. Germline values: CDR1 SGHNT, CDR2 YYREEE (reference sequence). The CDR3 loop is CASSLEAGRENIQYF. CDR3 in DNA: TGTGCCAGCAGCTTGGAGGCGGGAAGGGAAAACATTCAGTACTTC.

The rearrangement joins TRBV6-5 to TRBJ1-5, with D tentatively TRBD1 (6 bases). Germline V gene data show CDR1 as MNHEY and CDR2 as SVGAGI. V lost 2 bases and J lost 1, with 6 bases in between. The CDR3 is 14 residues long. CDR3 nucleotide sequence: TGTGCCAGCAGTTACGACAGGAGCAATCAGCCCCAGCATTTT. Translated: CASSYDRSNQPQHF.

This rearrangement joins TRBV19 to TRBJ2-5; D ambiguous. From germline, CDR1 is LNHDA and CDR2 SQIVND (reference sequence). The CDR3 consists of 12 residues. V lost 4 bases to trimming and J lost 5 bases, with 8 bases between them. CDR3 in DNA: TGTGCCAGTAGTAGCAGCAAGGAGACCCAGTACTTC. Protein sequence: CASSSSKETQYF.

The chain employs TRBV29-1 and TRBJ2-3, with 9 bases that match TRBD2. V trimming: 7 bases; J trimming: 3 bases; junction bases outside the gene matches: 8. Germline V gene sequence: CDR1 SQVTM, CDR2 ANQGSEA. This CDR3 is built from 14 residues. As DNA, the CDR3 is TGCAGCGCCTCCGGGCGGGGGGGGACAGATACGCAGTATTTT. Encoded protein: CSASGRGGTDTQYF.

This clone came up a few times. It is unclear where the CDR3 begins or ends on the DNA, so no DNA is shown, and the CDR3 is as TCRdb lists it. The chain uses TRBV7-2 and TRBJ1-1. Germline CDR1 is SGHTA and CDR2 is FQGNSA. The CDR3 region is 14 residues in length, termini included. The CDR3 here is CASSSSGGVGEAFF.

The gene calls are TRBV30 and TRBJ1-1; D perhaps matches TRBD1 (5 bases). The germline CDR1 and CDR2 sequences are GTSNPN and SVGIG (reference sequence). The V end lost 3 bases, the J end lost 0 bases, and 8 bases lay between the germline ends. The CDR3 spans 13 residues. The CDR3 region is CAWSFRVNTEAFF. DNA for the CDR3: TGTGCCTGGAGCTTCAGGGTGAACACTGAAGCTTTCTTT.

The chain joins TRBV28 to TRBJ2-2; D remains ambiguous. CDR1 and CDR2 (germline): MDHEN, SYDVKM. V lost 6 bases and J lost 3, with 17 bases in between. This CDR3 spans 16 amino acids. The CDR3 loop reads CASSLTADLYTGELFF. The CDR3 region has the DNA TGTGCCAGCAGCCTCACCGCGGACCTTTACACCGGGGAGCTGTTTTTT. Full variable domain (remainder filled in from reference TRBV28 and TRBJ2-2): DVKVTQSSRYLVKRTGEKVFLECVQDMDHENMFWYRQDPGLGLRLIYFSYDVKMKEKGDIPEGYSVSREKKERFSLILESASTNQTSMYLCASSLTADLYTGELFFGEGSRLTVL.

On this clone: Other DNA sequences from this sample encode an identical CDR3 as well. The chain is built from TRBV5-1 and TRBJ2-3, with TRBD1 identical over 8 bases. Germline-derived CDR1 and CDR2 are SGHRS and YFSETQ. The V segment lost 4 bases and the J segment 5 bases; nucleotides outside the gene matches: 0. The CDR3 consists of 12 residues. CDR3 loop: CASSDRGDTQYF. In DNA, the CDR3 is TGCGCCAGCAGCGACAGGGGAGATACGCAGTATTTT.